A selection of T cell receptor beta chains follows, all from one sample in a study of cytomegalovirus exposure and HLA in healthy donors. Some clones are missing from TCRdb's copy, which holds only in-frame ones; the method was immunoSEQ multiplex PCR. The data contain 95,000 to 110,000 clones, over 60% of them seen just once; the ten biggest clones take up under 5%. The sample consisted of PBMCs. These TCRs come from a male donor in good health and CMV-seronegative. Both conserved end residues are part of each CDR3. A D gene is named only where the DNA matches it firmly. Expanded clones get a size class; other rows say once, few or many, or leave the size out.

J	size	V	D	CDR3	DNA
TRBJ2-2	once	TRBV4-1	TRBD1	CASSHIGTGATGELFF	TGCGCCAGCAGCCACATAGGGACAGGGGCCACCGGGGAGCTGTTTTTT
TRBJ2-1	once	TRBV28	NA	CASSPSAYEQFF	TGTGCCAGCAGTCCGAGTGCCTATGAGCAGTTCTTC
TRBJ1-3	NA	TRBV11-2	TRBD1	CASSLVGGNRGPGNTIYF	TGTGCCAGCAGCTTAGTTGGGGGAAACAGGGGGCCTGGAAACACCATATATTTT
TRBJ2-1	NA	TRBV5-4	TRBD2	CASSLIAGGYDEQFF	TGTGCCAGCAGCTTGATAGCGGGAGGATATGATGAGCAGTTCTTC
TRBJ2-1	few	TRBV6-6	TRBD2	CASSYPAGGVGNEQFF	TGTGCCAGCAGTTACCCAGCGGGGGGCGTGGGGAATGAGCAGTTCTTC
TRBJ2-3	NA	TRBV19	NA	CASKRGTDTQYF	TGTGCCAGTAAGCGGGGCACAGATACGCAGTATTTT
TRBJ2-1	NA	TRBV5-1	TRBD2	CASSPGGPDYGEQFF	TGCGCCAGCAGCCCGGGAGGGCCGGACTACGGCGAGCAGTTCTTC
TRBJ1-5	NA	TRBV15	NA	CATRGQRGVHQPQHF	TGTGCCACCAGAGGACAGAGAGGGGTACATCAGCCCCAGCATTTT
TRBJ2-3	NA	TRBV15	TRBD1	CATRGQGLLSDTQYF	TGTGCCACCAGGGGACAGGGACTTTTATCAGATACGCAGTATTTT
TRBJ2-7	NA	TRBV7-9	NA	CASSSRGEQYF	TGTGCCAGCAGCTCCAGAGGCGAGCAGTACTTC
TRBJ2-5	NA	TRBV30	TRBD2	CAWSSGLAGQETQYF	TGTGCCTGGAGTTCTGGACTAGCGGGTCAAGAGACCCAGTACTTC
TRBJ1-2	NA	TRBV6-5	TRBD1	CASSNRGFYGYTF	TGTGCCAGCAGTAACAGGGGATTCTATGGCTACACCTTC
TRBJ2-7	NA	TRBV4-1	TRBD1	CASSGQDYEQYF	TGCGCCAGCAGCGGACAGGACTACGAGCAGTACTTC
TRBJ2-7	NA	TRBV19	NA	CASSISLGGLGVGHEQYF	TGTGCCAGTAGTATTTCCCTAGGAGGGCTGGGAGTGGGCCACGAGCAGTACTTC
TRBJ2-7	NA	TRBV19	TRBD1	CASKGTGQGEQYF	TGTGCCAGTAAGGGGACAGGGCAGGGGGAGCAGTACTTC
TRBJ2-7	few	TRBV7-8	TRBD1	CASSLVMTGRSYEQYF	TGTGCCAGCAGCTTAGTTATGACAGGGCGATCCTACGAGCAGTACTTC
TRBJ2-1	NA	TRBV29-1	NA	CSVADNEQFF	TGCAGCGTTGCGGACAATGAGCAGTTCTTC
TRBJ1-4	NA	TRBV27	TRBD1	CASSLDRASEKLFF	TGTGCCAGCAGTTTGGACAGGGCTTCCGAAAAACTGTTTTTT